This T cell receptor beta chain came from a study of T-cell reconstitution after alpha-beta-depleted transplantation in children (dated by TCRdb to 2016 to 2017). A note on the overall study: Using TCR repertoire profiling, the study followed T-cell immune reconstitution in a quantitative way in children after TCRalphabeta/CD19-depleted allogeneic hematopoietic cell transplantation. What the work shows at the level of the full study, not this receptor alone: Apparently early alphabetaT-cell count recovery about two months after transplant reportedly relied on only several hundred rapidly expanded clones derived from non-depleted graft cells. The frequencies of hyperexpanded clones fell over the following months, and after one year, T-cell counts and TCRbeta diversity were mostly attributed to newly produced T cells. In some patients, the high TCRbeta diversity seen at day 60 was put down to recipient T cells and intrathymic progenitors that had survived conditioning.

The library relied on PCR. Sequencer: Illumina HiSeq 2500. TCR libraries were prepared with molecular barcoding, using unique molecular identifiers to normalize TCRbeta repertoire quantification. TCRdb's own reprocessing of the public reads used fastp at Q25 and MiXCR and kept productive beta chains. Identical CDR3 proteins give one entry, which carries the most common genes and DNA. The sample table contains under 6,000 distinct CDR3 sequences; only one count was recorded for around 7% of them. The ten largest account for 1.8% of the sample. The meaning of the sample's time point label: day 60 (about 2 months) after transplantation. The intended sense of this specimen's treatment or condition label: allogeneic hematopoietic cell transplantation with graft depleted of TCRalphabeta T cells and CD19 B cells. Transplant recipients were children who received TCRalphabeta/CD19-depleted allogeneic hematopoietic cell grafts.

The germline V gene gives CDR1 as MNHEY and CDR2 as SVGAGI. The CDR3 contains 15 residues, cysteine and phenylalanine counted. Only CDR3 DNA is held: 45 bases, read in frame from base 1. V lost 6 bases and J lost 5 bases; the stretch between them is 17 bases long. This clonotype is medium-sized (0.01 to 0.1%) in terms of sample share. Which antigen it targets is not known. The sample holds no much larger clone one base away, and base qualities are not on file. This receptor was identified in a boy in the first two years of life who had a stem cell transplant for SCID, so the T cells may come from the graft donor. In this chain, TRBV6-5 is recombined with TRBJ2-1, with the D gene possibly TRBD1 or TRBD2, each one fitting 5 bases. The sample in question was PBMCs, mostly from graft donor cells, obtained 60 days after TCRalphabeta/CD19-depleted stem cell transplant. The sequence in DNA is TGTGCCAGCAGGAGGGGCCAGGGAATCAACAATGAGCAGTTCTTC. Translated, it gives CASRRGQGINNEQFF.